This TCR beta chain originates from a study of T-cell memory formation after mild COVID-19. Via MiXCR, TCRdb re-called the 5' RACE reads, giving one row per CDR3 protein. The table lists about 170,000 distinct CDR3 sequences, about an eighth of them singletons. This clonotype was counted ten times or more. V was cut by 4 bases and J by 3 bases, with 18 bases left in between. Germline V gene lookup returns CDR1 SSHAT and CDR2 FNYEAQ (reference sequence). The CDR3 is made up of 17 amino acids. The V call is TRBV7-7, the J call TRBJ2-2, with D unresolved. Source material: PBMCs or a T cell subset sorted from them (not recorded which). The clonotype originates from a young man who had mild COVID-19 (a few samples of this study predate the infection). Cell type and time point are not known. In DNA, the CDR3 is TGTGCCAGCAGCTCCTACCCTGGGTCCCGCTACACCGGGGAGCTGTTTTTT. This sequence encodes CASSSYPGSRYTGELFF.